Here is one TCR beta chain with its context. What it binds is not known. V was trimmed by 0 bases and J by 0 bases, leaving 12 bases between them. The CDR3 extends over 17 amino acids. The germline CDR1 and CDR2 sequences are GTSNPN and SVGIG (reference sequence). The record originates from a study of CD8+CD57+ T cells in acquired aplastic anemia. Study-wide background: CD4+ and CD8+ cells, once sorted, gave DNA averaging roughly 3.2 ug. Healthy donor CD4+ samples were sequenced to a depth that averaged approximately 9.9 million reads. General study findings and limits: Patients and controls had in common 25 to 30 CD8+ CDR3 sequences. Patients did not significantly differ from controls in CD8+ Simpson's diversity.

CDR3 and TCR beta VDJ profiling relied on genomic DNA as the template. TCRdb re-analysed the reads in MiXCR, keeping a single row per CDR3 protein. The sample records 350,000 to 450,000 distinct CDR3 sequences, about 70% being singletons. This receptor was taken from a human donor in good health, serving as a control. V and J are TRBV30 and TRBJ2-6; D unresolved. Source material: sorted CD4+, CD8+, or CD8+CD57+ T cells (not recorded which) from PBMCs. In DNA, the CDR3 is TGTGCCTGGAGTGTACTTTTCGTACGCTCTGGGGCCAACGTCCTGACTTTC. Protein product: CAWSVLFVRSGANVLTF. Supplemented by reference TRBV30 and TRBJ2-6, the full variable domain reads SQTIHQWPATLVQPVGSPLSLECTVEGTSNPNLYWYRQAAGRGLQLLFYSVGIGQISSEVPQNLSASRPQDRQFILSSKKLLLSDSGFYLCAWSVLFVRSGANVLTFGAGSRLTVL.